The entry that follows covers one T cell receptor beta chain sequence. CDR3 size: 13 residues. V was shortened by 5 bases and J by 1 base, with 7 bases between the two germline ends. Germline V CDR1 and CDR2: SEHNR, FQNEAQ (reference sequence). Method: immunoSEQ multiplex PCR; TCRdb's copy keeps in-frame clones and lacks some. The table has around 140,000 clones, just over 90% seen once. The data were obtained in a study of OX40 agonist ivuxolimab in advanced cancers. The sample consisted of CD4+ or CD8+ T cells sorted from blood, taken in a trial of the OX40 agonist ivuxolimab. The TCR comes from an adult with an advanced solid tumor such as melanoma, head and neck, liver or kidney cancer. This chain links TRBV7-9 with TRBJ2-3; tentatively, D is TRBD1 (5 bases). CDR3 sequence (DNA): TGTGCCAGCAGCCCACAGGGCACAGATACGCAGTATTTT. This translates into CASSPQGTDTQYF.